The next 25 T cell receptor beta chains were all read from a single sample in a study of CD8+CD57+ T cells in acquired aplastic anemia. Template material for TCR beta VDJ and CDR3 profiling consisted of genomic DNA. TCRdb used MiXCR to reprocess the reads, holding one entry per CDR3 protein. The repertoire holds some 200,000 distinct CDR3 sequences, with around 45% as singletons. Sequencing was done on patients that had shown CD8+CD57+ cell expansion by flow cytometry. Input material: sorted CD4+, CD8+, or CD8+CD57+ T cells (not recorded which) from PBMCs. Source of these receptors: a human donor with aplastic anemia.

V gene TRBV11-3 combines with J gene TRBJ1-2, with 7 bases matching TRBD1. The CDR3 is 14 residues long. With 5 bases clipped from V and 4 bases from J, the junction kept 7 bases outside the gene matches. Germline CDR1 and CDR2: SGHNT and YENEEA. The CDR3, as DNA: TGTGCCAGCAGCCCCCAGGGGGGCCCCTATGGCTACACCTTC. It specifies CASSPQGGPYGYTF.

The chain couples TRBV29-1 to TRBJ2-2; D not certain. Germline CDR1 SQVTM, CDR2 ANQGSEA. V was pared by 5 bases and J by 4 bases, with 8 bases between. The CDR3 totals 12 residues. CDR3 residues: CSVFTSTGELFF. The CDR3 DNA is TGCAGCGTTTTCACGTCCACCGGGGAGCTGTTTTTT.

Notes on this clonotype: With a much larger clone just one base away, this may be a read error. This chain links TRBV7-3 with TRBJ1-1; a possible D gene is TRBD1 (6 bases). The CDR3 has 17 residues. CDR1 SGHTA and CDR2 FQGTGA come from the germline V gene. The chain's CDR3 is CASSLHSRGPMNAEAFF. CDR3 sequence (DNA): TGTGCCAGCAGCTTACATTCACGGGGGCCGATGAACGCTGAAGCTTTCTTT.

This clonotype was seen at least ten times. The gene calls are TRBV12-3 or TRBV12-4 and TRBJ2-1; 8 positions match TRBD1. The CDR3 runs 13 residues. V gave up 8 bases and J gave up 7 bases; unmatched junction bases: 7. CDR3 sequence: CASLRTGLNEQFF. The CDR3 DNA is TGTGCCAGCTTGAGGACAGGGCTGAATGAGCAGTTCTTC.

The chain combines TRBV20-1 with TRBJ1-2; D may be TRBD1 (6 bases). The CDR3 contains 14 residues. Germline CDR1 reads DFQATT; CDR2 reads SNEGSKA (reference sequence). Trimming cost V 0 bases and J 0 bases, with 8 bases left between them. The CDR3 coding sequence is TGCAGTGCTAGAGATAGGGACACTAACTATGGCTACACCTTC. Residues: CSARDRDTNYGYTF.

The rearrangement uses TRBV24-1 and TRBJ2-5; tentative D call: TRBD2 (6 bases). The CDR3 is 11 amino acids. V dropped 12 bases and J dropped 2 bases, with 9 bases sitting between them. CDR1 is KGHDR, CDR2 SFDVKD, per germline. This CDR3 reads CASGGQETQYF. The CDR3 bases are TGTGCCTCCGGAGGGCAAGAGACCCAGTACTTC.

For this clonotype: This could be a read error, since a much larger clone is one nucleotide away. The V call is TRBV9, the J call TRBJ2-2, with D perhaps TRBD2 (6 bases). Germline V gene lookup returns CDR1 SGDLS and CDR2 YYNGEE. The CDR3 loop spans 16 amino acids. The CDR3 DNA is TGTGCCAGCAGCGTAGGACAGCGGAGTAAAACCGGGGGGCTGTTTTTT. Translating it yields CASSVGQRSKTGGLFF.

V usage is TRBV10-3 and J usage is TRBJ2-3; D may be TRBD1 (6 bases). Between the trimmed V and J ends, which lost 2 bases and 5 bases, there was a span of 17 bases. CDR1 is ENHRY and CDR2 is SYGVKD in the germline V gene. This CDR3 is 16 amino acids long. The CDR3 here is CAISEERGGVLDTQYF. Here the CDR3 DNA reads TGTGCCATCAGTGAGGAACGAGGGGGAGTACTAGATACGCAGTATTTT.

The sample holds many counts of this clonotype. The chain employs TRBV5-8 and TRBJ2-7, with 10 bases that match TRBD2. The CDR3 loop spans 15 amino acids. Germline V gene data show CDR1 as SGHTS and CDR2 as YDEGEE. With V trimmed by 5 bases and J by 3 bases, 8 bases remained unmatched. This CDR3 is CASSPGLAVNYEQYF. DNA for the CDR3: TGTGCCAGCAGTCCAGGACTAGCGGTCAACTACGAGCAGTACTTC.

The chain carries TRBV20-1 and TRBJ1-5; perhaps TRBD1 as D (5 bases). The V end lost 3 bases, the J end lost 7 bases, and 13 bases lay between the germline ends. The CDR3 is 13 amino acids. Germline assignment: CDR1 DFQATT and CDR2 SNEGSKA (reference sequence). CDR3: CSASRAEGQPQHF. For the CDR3, the DNA is TGCAGTGCTAGTCGGGCCGAGGGGCAGCCCCAGCATTTT.

The genes are TRBV4-1 and TRBJ2-5; 7 bases fit TRBD2. The germline gives CDR1 MGHRA, CDR2 YSYEKL. J was trimmed by 2 bases and V by 1 base; bases with no gene match: 4. The CDR3 has 15 residues. CDR3 sequence (DNA): TGCGCCAGCAGCCAAGGGACTAGTGTACAAGAGACCCAGTACTTC. Its protein product is CASSQGTSVQETQYF.

The V call is TRBV29-1, the J call TRBJ1-4; D remains unclear. The ends were cut back, 3 bases at V and 8 bases at J, with 7 bases in the middle. The CDR3 has 11 residues. From germline, CDR1 is SQVTM and CDR2 ANQGSEA. The CDR3 protein is CSVDQFEKLFF. Here the CDR3 DNA reads TGCAGCGTTGACCAGTTCGAAAAACTGTTTTTT.

Regarding this clonotype: One base away lies a much larger clone, so this may be a sequencing read error. The V and J genes are TRBV19 and TRBJ2-3, with a tentative D call TRBD2 (5 bases). The germline CDR1 and CDR2 sequences are LNHDA and SQIVND (reference sequence). Trimming shortened V by 9 bases and J by 2 bases, and 18 bases separated the two germline ends. The CDR3 is 15 amino acids. CDR3 coding DNA: TGTGCCAGCAGATATAGAGCGGTTATCACAGATACGCAGTATTTT. Its protein product is CASRYRAVITDTQYF.

The chain couples TRBV12-3 or TRBV12-4 to TRBJ2-3; D remains unclear. V lost 5 bases and J 0 bases, leaving 9 bases between the germline ends. The CDR3 length is 14 residues. The CDR3 spells CASSHVGSTDTQYF. CDR3 in DNA: TGTGCCAGCAGTCACGTCGGAAGCACAGATACGCAGTATTTT.

The chain has TRBV19 and TRBJ1-1; a possible D gene is TRBD1 (5 bases). Germline V CDR1 and CDR2: LNHDA, SQIVND (reference sequence). Trimming removed 8 bases from V and 0 bases from J, with 22 bases in between. The CDR3 extends over 17 amino acids. The CDR3 spells CASAWGTITPMNTEAFF. CDR3 in DNA: TGTGCCAGTGCTTGGGGGACCATTACGCCGATGAACACTGAAGCTTTCTTT.

The chain has TRBV15 and TRBJ2-1, with 7 bases matching TRBD1. CDR3 length: 17 amino acids. Germline CDR1 LNHNV, CDR2 YYDKDF (reference sequence). Germline trimming cut 0 bases from V and 4 bases from J; bases unmatched to any gene: 9. The CDR3 DNA follows: TGTGCCACCAGCAGAGAAGTAGGACAGGTACCATACAATGAGCAGTTCTTC. It encodes CATSREVGQVPYNEQFF.

The genes are TRBV5-1 and TRBJ2-5, with 9 bases identical to TRBD2. The DNA end lines up better with TRBJ2-7; the J call may be wrong. The CDR3 extends over 15 amino acids. Germline values: CDR1 SGHRS, CDR2 YFSETQ. Here the CDR3 DNA reads TGCGCCAGCAGCTTGGGCCTACTAGCGGGTTACGAGCAGTACTTC. It specifies CASSLGLLAGYEQYF.

To note about this clonotype: Without the conserved terminal phenylalanine or tryptophan, this CDR3 likely stems from a read error. The chain carries TRBV11-2 and TRBJ2-7; D uncertain. Trimming pared 0 bases from V and 5 bases from J, leaving 5 bases between. The germline gives CDR1 SGHAT, CDR2 FQNNGV. This CDR3 is 12 amino acids long. CDR3 nucleotides: TGTGCCAGCAGCTTAGAGGTGCACGAGCAGTACCTC. It codes for CASSLEVHEQYL.

The table lists this clonotype with many counts. The chain has TRBV5-6 and TRBJ1-1, with TRBD1 as a possible D gene (5 bases). The CDR3 is 15 amino acids. Between the trimmed V and J ends, which lost 1 base and 3 bases, there was a span of 13 bases. Per germline, CDR1 SGHDT and CDR2 YYEEEE. In nucleotides, the CDR3 is TGTGCCAGCAGCTTGTTAGACAGAAAATACACTGAAGCTTTCTTT. This codes for CASSLLDRKYTEAFF.

CDR3 amino acids: CSAREPSGTFKNEQFF. As DNA, the CDR3 is TGCAGTGCTAGAGAGCCTTCCGGGACCTTTAAAAATGAGCAGTTCTTC. J is TRBJ2-1 and V is TRBV20-1; D might be TRBD1 or TRBD2, each matching 5 bases. From germline, CDR1 is DFQATT and CDR2 SNEGSKA (reference sequence). Between the trimmed V and J ends, which lost 0 bases and 7 bases, there was a span of 19 bases. The length of the CDR3 is 16 residues.

V is TRBV10-3 and J is TRBJ2-1, with 10 positions matching TRBD2. CDR1 is ENHRY, CDR2 SYGVKD, per germline. The junction had 10 bases not matched to a gene; V was cut back by 11 bases and J by 9 bases. This CDR3 is built from 13 residues. The CDR3 reads CASALAGEGEQFF. The CDR3 DNA reads TGTGCCTCAGCCCTAGCGGGAGAAGGTGAGCAGTTCTTC.

The chain combines TRBV5-6 with TRBJ2-1; D gene uncertain. V was cut by 1 base and J by 6 bases, with 8 bases left in between. Per germline, CDR1 SGHDT and CDR2 YYEEEE. The CDR3 is 13 residues long. Here the CDR3 DNA reads TGTGCCAGCAGCTTGCCCCGAAGCAATGAGCAGTTCTTC. Translated: CASSLPRSNEQFF.

This clonotype was recorded at least ten times. The CDR3 spells CASSFAMTGSSYEQYF. The CDR3 DNA is TGCGCCAGCAGCTTCGCCATGACAGGGAGCTCCTACGAGCAGTACTTC. This rearrangement joins TRBV5-1 to TRBJ2-7, with 7 bases matching TRBD1. CDR1 and CDR2 from the germline V gene are SGHRS and YFSETQ. The V gene end was trimmed by 2 bases and the J gene end by 0 bases; junction bases not matched to a gene: 8. The CDR3 length is 16 residues.

This clonotype was seen at least ten times. The genes are TRBV6-1 and TRBJ1-5; unclear D gene. V shed 1 base and J shed 2 bases, with 9 bases lying between them. Germline V CDR1 and CDR2: MNHNS, SASEGT. The CDR3 runs 15 residues. The CDR3 region has the DNA TGTGCCAGCAGTGAAGTCCCAAGGGGCAATCAGCCCCAGCATTTT. Translated, it gives CASSEVPRGNQPQHF.

This chain joins TRBV7-2 and TRBJ2-7, with D tentatively TRBD1 (5 bases). V lost 1 base, J lost 6 bases, and 13 bases lay in between. CDR1 SGHTA and CDR2 FQGNSA come from the germline V gene. The length of the CDR3 is 14 residues. CDR3 region: CASSLGTPGSEQYF. CDR3 DNA sequence: TGTGCCAGCAGCTTAGGGACACCCGGATCCGAGCAGTACTTC.